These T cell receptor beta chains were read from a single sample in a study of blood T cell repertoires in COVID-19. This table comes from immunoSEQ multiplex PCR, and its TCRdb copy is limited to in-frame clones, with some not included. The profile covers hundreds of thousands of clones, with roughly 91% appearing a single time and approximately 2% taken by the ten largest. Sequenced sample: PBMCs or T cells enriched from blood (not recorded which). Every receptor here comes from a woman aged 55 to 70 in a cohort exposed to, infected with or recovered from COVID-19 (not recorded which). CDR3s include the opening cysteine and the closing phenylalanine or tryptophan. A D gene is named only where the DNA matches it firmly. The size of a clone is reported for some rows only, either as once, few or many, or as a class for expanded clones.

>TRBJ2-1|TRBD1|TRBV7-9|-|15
TGTGCCAGCAGCGGGGGACAGGGTTCCTACAATGAGCAGTTCTTC
CASSGGQGSYNEQFF
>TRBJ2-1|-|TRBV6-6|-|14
TGTGCCAGCAGTTCCAACGTCGGGTACAATGAGCAGTTCTTC
CASSSNVGYNEQFF
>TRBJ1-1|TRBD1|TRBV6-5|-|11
TGTGCCAGCAGTTATCCAGGGGGAGCTTTCTTT
CASSYPGGAFF
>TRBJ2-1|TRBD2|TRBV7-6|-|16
TGTGCCAGCAGCTTAGCCGGAGGAGGCGGGGGCAATGAGCAGTTCTTC
CASSLAGGGGGNEQFF
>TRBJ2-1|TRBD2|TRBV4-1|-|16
TGCGCCAGCAGCCAGGCCGGGACTAGCGGGAGAGATGAGCAGTTCTTC
CASSQAGTSGRDEQFF
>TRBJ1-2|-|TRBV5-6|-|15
TGTGCCAGCAGCGTTGACAGCGTGATAAACTATGGCTACACCTTC
CASSVDSVINYGYTF
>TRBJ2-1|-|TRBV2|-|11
TGTGCCAGCAGTAGAGAGAATGAGCAGTTCTTC
CASSRENEQFF
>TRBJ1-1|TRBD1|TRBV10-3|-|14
TGTGCCATCGGGACAGGCGTTATGAACACTGAAGCTTTCTTT
CAIGTGVMNTEAFF
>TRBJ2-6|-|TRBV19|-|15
TGTGCCAGTAGTATCCCAGGGCCAGGGGCCAACGTCCTGACTTTC
CASSIPGPGANVLTF
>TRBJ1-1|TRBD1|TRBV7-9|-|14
TGTGCCAGCAGACCGACAGGGGGACAAACTGAAGCTTTCTTT
CASRPTGGQTEAFF
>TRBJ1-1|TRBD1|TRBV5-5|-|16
TGTGCCAGCAGCTTGGCCCGGGACAGGGTGGGCACTGAAGCTTTCTTT
CASSLARDRVGTEAFF
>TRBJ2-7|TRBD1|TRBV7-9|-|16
TGTGCCAGCAGCTTAGGGGACAGGCGCCGGATGGACGAGCAGTACTTC
CASSLGDRRRMDEQYF
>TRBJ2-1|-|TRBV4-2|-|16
TGTGCCAGCAGCCATGAGGGAAGTAGGTCCTACAATGAGCAGTTCTTC
CASSHEGSRSYNEQFF
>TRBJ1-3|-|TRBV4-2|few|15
TGTGCCAGCAGCCAAGATCGTCACAGCGGAAACACCATATATTTT
CASSQDRHSGNTIYF
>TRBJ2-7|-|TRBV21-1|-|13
TGTGCCAGCAGCAATTCTAGCGACTACGAGCAGTACTTC
CASSNSSDYEQYF
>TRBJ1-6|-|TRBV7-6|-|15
TGTGCCAGCAAAGCCACAGGGCTAGATAATTCACCCCTCCACTTT
CASKATGLDNSPLHF
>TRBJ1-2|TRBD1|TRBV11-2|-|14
TGTGCCAGCAGCTTCACACAGGGGGCTGGTGGCTACACCTTC
CASSFTQGAGGYTF
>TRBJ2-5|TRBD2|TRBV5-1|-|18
TGCGCCAGCAGCTTCCGGACTAGCGGGAGAATCCCACAAGAGACCCAGTACTTC
CASSFRTSGRIPQETQYF
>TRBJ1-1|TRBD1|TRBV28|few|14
TGTGCCAGCACCCGGGGACAGGGTCGATTTGAAGCTTTCTTT
CASTRGQGRFEAFF
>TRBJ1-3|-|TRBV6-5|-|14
TGTGCCAGCAGCCAACGACAGTCTGGAAACACCATATATTTT
CASSQRQSGNTIYF
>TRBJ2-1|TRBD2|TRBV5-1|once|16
TGCGCCAGCAGCGGATTAGGGACTAGCGGGTACAATGAGCAGTTCTTC
CASSGLGTSGYNEQFF
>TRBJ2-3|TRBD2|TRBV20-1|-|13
TGCAGTGCTAGTTTTGAGGGAGGGGATACGCAGTATTTT
CSASFEGGDTQYF
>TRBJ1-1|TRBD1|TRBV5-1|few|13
TGCGCCAGCAGCTTTACAGGGGCCCCTGAAGCTTTCTTT
CASSFTGAPEAFF
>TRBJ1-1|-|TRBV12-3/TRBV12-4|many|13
TGTGCCAGCAGCCTGGGGGGGAACACTGAAGCTTTCTTT
CASSLGGNTEAFF
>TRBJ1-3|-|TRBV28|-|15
TGTGCCAGCAGTTGGGCCGATAACTCTGGAAACACCATATATTTT
CASSWADNSGNTIYF
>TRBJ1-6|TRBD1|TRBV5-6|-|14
TGTGCCAGCAGCCAAGGGACAGCGAAATCACCCCTCCACTTT
CASSQGTAKSPLHF
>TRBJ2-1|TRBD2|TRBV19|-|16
TGTGCCAGTACCCCGGGACTAGCGGGAGGTTCCAATGAGCAGTTCTTC
CASTPGLAGGSNEQFF
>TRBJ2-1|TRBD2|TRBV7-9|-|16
TGTGCCAGCAGCGTAGGGACTAGCGGGAGAGACAATGAGCAGTTCTTC
CASSVGTSGRDNEQFF
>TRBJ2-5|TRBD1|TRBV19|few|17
TGTGCCAGTAGTATAGATTGGGGGACAGGTTCGCAAGAGACCCAGTACTTC
CASSIDWGTGSQETQYF